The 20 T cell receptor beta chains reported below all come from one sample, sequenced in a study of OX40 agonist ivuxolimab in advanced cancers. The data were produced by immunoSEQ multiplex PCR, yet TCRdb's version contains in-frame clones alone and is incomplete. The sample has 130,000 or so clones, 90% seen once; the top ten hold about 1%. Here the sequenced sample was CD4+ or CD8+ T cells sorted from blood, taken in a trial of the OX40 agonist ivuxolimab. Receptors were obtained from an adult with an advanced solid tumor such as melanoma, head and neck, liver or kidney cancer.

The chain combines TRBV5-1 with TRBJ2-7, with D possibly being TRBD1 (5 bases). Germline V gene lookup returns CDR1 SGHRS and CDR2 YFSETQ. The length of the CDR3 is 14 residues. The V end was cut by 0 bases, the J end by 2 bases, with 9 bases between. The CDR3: CASSLVQGTYEQYF. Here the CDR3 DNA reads TGCGCCAGCAGCTTGGTCCAGGGTACCTACGAGCAGTACTTC.

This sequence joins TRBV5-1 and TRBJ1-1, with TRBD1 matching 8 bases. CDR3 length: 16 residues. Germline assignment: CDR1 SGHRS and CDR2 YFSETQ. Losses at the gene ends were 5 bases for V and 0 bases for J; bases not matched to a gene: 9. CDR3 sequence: CASRSGTGTMNTEAFF. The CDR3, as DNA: TGCGCCAGCAGGTCCGGGACAGGTACCATGAACACTGAAGCTTTCTTT.

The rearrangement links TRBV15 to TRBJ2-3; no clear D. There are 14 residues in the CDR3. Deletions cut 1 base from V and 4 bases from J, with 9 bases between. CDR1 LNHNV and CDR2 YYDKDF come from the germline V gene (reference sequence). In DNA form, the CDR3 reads TGTGCCACCAGCAGAGCCCTGCACTCAGATACGCAGTATTTT. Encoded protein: CATSRALHSDTQYF.

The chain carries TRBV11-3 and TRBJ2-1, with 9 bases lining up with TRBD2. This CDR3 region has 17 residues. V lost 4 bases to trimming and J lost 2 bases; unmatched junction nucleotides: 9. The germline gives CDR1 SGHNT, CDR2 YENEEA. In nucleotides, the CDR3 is TGTGCCAGCAGCTCAGGGACCTTAGCGGGGGCCTACAATGAGCAGTTCTTC. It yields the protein CASSSGTLAGAYNEQFF.

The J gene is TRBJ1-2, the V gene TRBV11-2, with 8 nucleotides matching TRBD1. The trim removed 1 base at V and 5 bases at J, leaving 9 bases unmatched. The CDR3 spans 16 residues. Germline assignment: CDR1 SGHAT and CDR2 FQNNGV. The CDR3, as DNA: TGTGCCAGCAGCTTAGTGGCAGGGGGCCTCGGATATGGCTACACCTTC. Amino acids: CASSLVAGGLGYGYTF.

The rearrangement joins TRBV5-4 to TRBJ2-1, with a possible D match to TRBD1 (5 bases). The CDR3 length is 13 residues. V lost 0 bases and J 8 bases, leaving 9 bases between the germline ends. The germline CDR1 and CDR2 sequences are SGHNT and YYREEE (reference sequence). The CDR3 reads CASSLEQADEQFF. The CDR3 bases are TGTGCCAGCAGCTTGGAACAGGCGGATGAGCAGTTCTTC.

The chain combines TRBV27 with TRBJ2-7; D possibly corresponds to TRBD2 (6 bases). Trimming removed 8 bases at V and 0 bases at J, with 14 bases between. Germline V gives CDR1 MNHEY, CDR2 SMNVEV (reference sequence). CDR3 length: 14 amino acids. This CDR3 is CASSTSGVSYEQYF. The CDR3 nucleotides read TGTGCCAGCTCGACTAGTGGGGTCTCCTACGAGCAGTACTTC.

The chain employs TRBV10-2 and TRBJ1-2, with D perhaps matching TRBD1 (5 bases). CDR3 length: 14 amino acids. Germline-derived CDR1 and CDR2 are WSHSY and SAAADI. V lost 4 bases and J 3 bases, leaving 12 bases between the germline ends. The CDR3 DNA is TGCGCCAGCAGTGGGTCAGGGTCGGACTATGGCTACACCTTC. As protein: CASSGSGSDYGYTF.

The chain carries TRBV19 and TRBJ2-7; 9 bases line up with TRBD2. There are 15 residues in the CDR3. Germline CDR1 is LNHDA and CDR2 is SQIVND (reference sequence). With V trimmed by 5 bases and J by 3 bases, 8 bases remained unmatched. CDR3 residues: CASSPRLAGFYEQYF. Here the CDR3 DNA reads TGTGCCAGTAGTCCCAGGCTAGCGGGGTTCTACGAGCAGTACTTC.

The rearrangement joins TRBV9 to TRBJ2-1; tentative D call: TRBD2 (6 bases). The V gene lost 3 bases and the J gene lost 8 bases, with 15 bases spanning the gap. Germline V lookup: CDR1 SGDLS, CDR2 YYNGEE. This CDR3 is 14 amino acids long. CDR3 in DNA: TGTGCCAGCAGCGGCCGAGGGACTGGCGATGAGCAGTTCTTC. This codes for CASSGRGTGDEQFF.

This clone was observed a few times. CDR3 residues: CAIRQGADQPQHF. CDR3 coding DNA: TGTGCCATCAGACAGGGGGCTGATCAGCCCCAGCATTTT. The chain uses TRBV10-3 and TRBJ1-5; 9 bases are shared with TRBD1. V lost 6 bases and J lost 5; bases outside the gene matches: 2. The CDR3 is 13 residues long. Germline CDR1 ENHRY, CDR2 SYGVKD.

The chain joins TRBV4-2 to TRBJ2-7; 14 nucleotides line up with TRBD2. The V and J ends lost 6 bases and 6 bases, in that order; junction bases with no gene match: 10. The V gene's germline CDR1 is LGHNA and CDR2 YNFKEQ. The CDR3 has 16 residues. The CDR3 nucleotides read TGTGCCAGCAGTCAACCGGGACTAGCGGGAGTGGGCGAGCAGTACTTC. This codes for CASSQPGLAGVGEQYF.

CDR3 sequence reads: CASSLSWNQPQHF. In DNA form, the CDR3 reads TGTGCCAGCAGCTTATCGTGGAATCAGCCCCAGCATTTT. V is TRBV13 and J is TRBJ1-5; D is unresolved. The CDR3 is made up of 13 amino acids. In germline, CDR1 is PRHDT, CDR2 FYEKMQ (reference sequence). The V and J ends lost 2 bases and 4 bases respectively, with 6 bases between them.

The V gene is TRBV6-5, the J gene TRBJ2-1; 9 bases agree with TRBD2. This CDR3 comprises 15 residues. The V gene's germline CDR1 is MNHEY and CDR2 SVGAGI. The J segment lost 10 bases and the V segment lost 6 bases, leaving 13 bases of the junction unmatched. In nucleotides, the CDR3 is TGTGCCAGCAGGCCGATAGCGGGGGATATATGGGAGCAGTTCTTC. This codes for CASRPIAGDIWEQFF.

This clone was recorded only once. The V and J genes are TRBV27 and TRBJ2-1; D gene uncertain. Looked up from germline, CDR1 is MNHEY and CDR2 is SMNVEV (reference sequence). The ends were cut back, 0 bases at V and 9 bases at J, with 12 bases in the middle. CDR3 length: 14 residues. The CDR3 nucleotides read TGTGCCAGCAGTTTATCCCCCCAGTATACTGAGCAGTTCTTC. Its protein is CASSLSPQYTEQFF.

This CDR3 is CASTEFGAQGDNEQFF. The DNA of the CDR3 is TGTGCCAGCACCGAATTTGGGGCGCAGGGGGACAATGAGCAGTTCTTC. This chain uses TRBV28 with TRBJ2-1; TRBD1 matches 7 bases. Germline V gives CDR1 MDHEN, CDR2 SYDVKM. This CDR3 is 16 amino acids long. Germline trimming cut 7 bases from V and 5 bases from J; bases unmatched to any gene: 14.

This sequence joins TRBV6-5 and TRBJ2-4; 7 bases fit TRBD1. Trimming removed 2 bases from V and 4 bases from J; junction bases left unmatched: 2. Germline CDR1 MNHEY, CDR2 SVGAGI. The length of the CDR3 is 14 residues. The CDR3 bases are TGTGCCAGCAGTTACGGGACAGAGAAAAACATTCAGTACTTC. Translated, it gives CASSYGTEKNIQYF.

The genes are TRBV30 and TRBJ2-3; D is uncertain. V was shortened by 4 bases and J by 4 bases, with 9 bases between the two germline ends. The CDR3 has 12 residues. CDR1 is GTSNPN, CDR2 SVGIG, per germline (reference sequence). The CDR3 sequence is CAWTRSADTQYF. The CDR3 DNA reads TGTGCCTGGACTAGGAGTGCAGATACGCAGTATTTT.

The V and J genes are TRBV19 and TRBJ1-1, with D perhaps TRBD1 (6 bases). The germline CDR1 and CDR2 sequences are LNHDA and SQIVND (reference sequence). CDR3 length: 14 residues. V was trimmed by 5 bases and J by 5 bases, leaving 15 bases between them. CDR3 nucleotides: TGTGCCAGTAGTGCGGCAGGGGTGTTAACTGAAGCTTTCTTT. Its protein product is CASSAAGVLTEAFF.

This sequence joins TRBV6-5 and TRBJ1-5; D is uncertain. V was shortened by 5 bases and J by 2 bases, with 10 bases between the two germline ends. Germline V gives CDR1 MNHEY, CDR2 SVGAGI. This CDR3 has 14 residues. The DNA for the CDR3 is TGTGCCAGCAGTCGGGTGGGCGGCAATCAGCCCCAGCATTTT. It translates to CASSRVGGNQPQHF.